This TCR beta chain was documented in a study of CXCR3-negative and CXCR3-positive naive CD8 T cells. Looking at the study overall: The TRB read total, about 130 million, broke down to about 1.5 +/- 0.3 million reads per library. Whole-study results and caveats: In naive cells, CXCR3-negative and CXCR3-positive subsets had similar TRBV-TRBJ usage; memory cells differed. In both naive subsets diversity was comparably high, whereas memory CD8+ cells showed much lower diversity.

Triplicates of 300,000 cells were sorted from each CD8+ T cell subset. Regarding this clonotype: Its antigen is unknown.

Germline V CDR1 and CDR2: SQVTM, ANQGSEA. The CDR3 covers 13 residues. The libraries of TRB cDNA were constructed through 5' RACE using UMI labels. Reanalyzing the 5' RACE reads, TCRdb keeps one entry per CDR3 protein, without DNA. This sample's table reports 45,000 or so distinct CDR3 sequences. The chain couples TRBV29-1 to TRBJ2-5; as DNA is missing, the TRBD1 call by TCRdb cannot be tested. Sequencing input: memory CD8+ T cells from blood. The receptor was derived from a human donor in good health. Some clones in this sample may be carry-over from other donors' samples. The CDR3 loop is CSVDGQDAETQYF.